These 25 T cell receptor beta chains originate from one sample sequenced in a study of shared clonotypes between healthy human individuals. Here immunoSEQ multiplex PCR was the method, and the copy in TCRdb shows in-frame clones only, minus some. The table lists fewer than 3 million clones, 80% to 95% of them singletons. Input material: naive CD4+ T cells from PBMCs. Noted subset: CD45RA+ positively selected. These receptors came from a man between 18 and 29 years old in good health. Some clones in this sample may be carry-over from other donors' samples.

Notes on this clone: Other DNA sequences from this sample encode an identical CDR3 as well. The chain uses TRBV6-5 and TRBJ1-1; D is perhaps TRBD1 (6 bases). Germline V gene data show CDR1 as MNHEY and CDR2 as SVGAGI. This CDR3 contains 15 residues. Between the trimmed V and J ends, which lost 6 bases and 1 base, there was a span of 15 bases. CDR3 bases: TGTGCCAGCAGCCTTAACCGGGGACAGAACACTGAAGCTTTCTTT. It specifies CASSLNRGQNTEAFF.

The chain recombines TRBV6-4 with TRBJ1-1; no clear D gene. The germline V gene has CDR1 MRHNA and CDR2 SNTAGT. CDR3 length equals 13 residues. V was trimmed by 5 bases and J by 1 base, leaving 8 bases between them. Here the CDR3 DNA reads TGTGCCAGCAGTATTTTACCGAACACTGAAGCTTTCTTT. Residues: CASSILPNTEAFF.

The chain carries TRBV5-1 and TRBJ2-2; D ambiguous. The germline V gene has CDR1 SGHRS and CDR2 YFSETQ. Trimming left V 0 bases short and J 9 bases short, with 12 bases between. The CDR3 covers 14 residues. CDR3 amino acids: CASSLDRASRELFF. The CDR3 DNA follows: TGCGCCAGCAGCTTGGACCGGGCGTCCAGGGAGCTGTTTTTT.

As concerns this clone: Within the sample, other DNA sequences also encode this same CDR3. The chain carries TRBV5-1 and TRBJ1-4; 7 bases agree with TRBD1. Germline CDR1 and CDR2: SGHRS and YFSETQ. Trimming at V came to 0 bases and at J to 5 bases, leaving 4 bases not matched to a gene. CDR3 length: 15 amino acids. The CDR3 nucleotides are TGCGCCAGCAGCTTGGTTCCGGGACAGAATGAAAAACTGTTTTTT. This encodes CASSLVPGQNEKLFF.

The chain links TRBV7-9 to TRBJ2-1; 7 nucleotides align to TRBD2. The germline gives CDR1 SEHNR, CDR2 FQNEAQ (reference sequence). Trimming at V came to 1 base and at J to 10 bases, leaving 10 bases not matched to a gene. This CDR3 contains 15 residues. This chain's CDR3 is CASSLELTSSWEQFF. The CDR3 DNA sequence: TGTGCCAGCAGCTTAGAGTTGACTAGCTCCTGGGAGCAGTTCTTC.

The chain combines TRBV27 with TRBJ2-1; TRBD2 matches at 12 bases. The CDR3 consists of 18 residues. CDR1 and CDR2 (germline): MNHEY, SMNVEV (reference sequence). J was trimmed by 7 bases and V by 4 bases; bases with no gene match: 14. In DNA form, the CDR3 reads TGTGCCAGCAGTTCCGAGAGGACTAGCGGGATCATTCGGAATGAGCAGTTCTTC. It is translated as CASSSERTSGIIRNEQFF.

The rearrangement joins TRBV28 to TRBJ1-4; D is ambiguous. The CDR3 length is 14 residues. Trimming shortened V by 6 bases and J by 8 bases, and 16 bases separated the two germline ends. Germline V CDR1 and CDR2: MDHEN, SYDVKM. CDR3 protein: CASSTHNEREKLFF. In nucleotides, the CDR3 is TGTGCCAGCAGCACCCACAACGAGCGCGAAAAACTGTTTTTT.

The rearrangement links TRBV9 to TRBJ2-1; 11 bases fit TRBD2. This CDR3 contains 16 residues. Germline CDR1 SGDLS, CDR2 YYNGEE. V dropped 0 bases and J dropped 8; count of bases not matched to a gene: 7. The CDR3, as DNA: TGTGCCAGCAGCGTAGTAGGGACTAGCGGCCATGATGAGCAGTTCTTC. This encodes CASSVVGTSGHDEQFF.

CDR3 coding DNA: TGTGCCAGCTCACCTACTAGCGGAGAGCAGTATTTT. Residues: CASSPTSGEQYF. The chain couples TRBV18 to TRBJ2-3, with 8 positions matching TRBD2. This CDR3 is 12 amino acids long. CDR1 is KGHSH and CDR2 is LQKENI in the germline V gene. J gave up 11 bases and V 3 bases, and 4 bases lay outside the gene matches.

This clone came up once. The same CDR3 is also encoded by other DNA sequences in this sample. This chain links TRBV28 with TRBJ2-5, with TRBD1 identical over 8 bases. The CDR3 has 14 residues. The ends lost 2 bases at V and 1 base at J; junction bases unmatched: 0. Germline lookup yields CDR1 MDHEN and CDR2 SYDVKM. Written as DNA, the CDR3 is TGTGCCAGCAGTTTAACAGGGGGCCAAGAGACCCAGTACTTC. Residues: CASSLTGGQETQYF.

The J gene is TRBJ1-6, the V gene TRBV5-6; a possible D gene is TRBD1 (5 bases). The V gene's germline CDR1 is SGHDT and CDR2 YYEEEE. CDR3 length: 15 amino acids. Deletions cut 4 bases from V and 9 bases from J, with 17 bases between. CDR3 DNA: TGTGCCAGCAGCCGAGGGGTGACAACGGGTTCACCCCTCCACTTT. Amino acid sequence: CASSRGVTTGSPLHF.

The V call is TRBV30, the J call TRBJ2-3; D not certain. Germline V gene lookup returns CDR1 GTSNPN and CDR2 SVGIG (reference sequence). The CDR3 spans 12 residues. The germline V and J ends were trimmed by 8 bases and 6 bases, with 15 bases remaining between them. The CDR3 protein is CALQDVPDTQYF. In DNA form, the CDR3 reads TGTGCCCTCCAGGACGTCCCGGATACGCAGTATTTT.

This clone was observed a single time. This CDR3 is CASKSELGTRVYQPQHF. As DNA, the CDR3 is TGTGCCAGCAAAAGTGAATTGGGGACACGCGTTTATCAGCCCCAGCATTTT. The rearrangement uses TRBV6-4 and TRBJ1-5; possibly TRBD1 for D (6 bases). Germline V CDR1 and CDR2: MRHNA, SNTAGT. Deletions cut 7 bases from V and 5 bases from J, with 24 bases between. The CDR3 length is 17 residues.

On this clone: The sample holds other DNA sequences that translate to the same CDR3. V and J are TRBV7-3 and TRBJ2-1; 9 positions agree with TRBD2. The CDR3 has 15 residues. With 2 bases clipped from V and 4 bases from J, the junction kept 3 bases outside the gene matches. In germline, CDR1 is SGHTA, CDR2 FQGTGA. CDR3 nucleotides: TGTGCCAGCAGCTTAGGACTAGCGCTGTACAATGAGCAGTTCTTC. This codes for CASSLGLALYNEQFF.

V and J are TRBV6-5 and TRBJ2-7; 10 bases are a match to TRBD1. V was clipped by 2 bases and J by 1 base; unmatched bases: 5. This CDR3 region has 16 residues. In germline, CDR1 is MNHEY, CDR2 SVGAGI. CDR3 DNA sequence: TGTGCCAGCAGTTACCTGACAGGGGGCCCTTCCTACGAGCAGTACTTC. This encodes CASSYLTGGPSYEQYF.

V usage is TRBV25-1 and J usage is TRBJ2-1, with D unclear. V was shortened by 1 base and J by 0 bases, with 7 bases between the two germline ends. This CDR3 comprises 15 residues. CDR1 is MGHDK, CDR2 SYGVNS, per germline. Written as DNA, the CDR3 is TGTGCCAGCAGTGAATTTTGGGACTCCTACAATGAGCAGTTCTTC. Protein sequence: CASSEFWDSYNEQFF.

Written as DNA, the CDR3 is TGTGCCACCAATCAACTAGGGTCTTGGGGCAATGAGCAGTTCTTC. This sequence encodes CATNQLGSWGNEQFF. The V and J genes are TRBV28 and TRBJ2-1, with D maybe TRBD2 (5 bases). This CDR3 is 15 amino acids long. V was trimmed by 10 bases and J by 6 bases, leaving 22 bases between them. Per the germline V gene, CDR1 is MDHEN and CDR2 is SYDVKM.

This sequence joins TRBV7-3 and TRBJ2-5; D remains ambiguous. Germline V lookup: CDR1 SGHTA, CDR2 FQGTGA. Trimming pared 3 bases from V and 1 base from J, leaving 9 bases between. The CDR3 runs to 14 residues. The CDR3 region is CASSLGISQETQYF. CDR3 nucleotide sequence: TGTGCCAGCAGCTTGGGGATATCCCAAGAGACCCAGTACTTC.

The chain uses TRBV28 and TRBJ2-1, with TRBD1 matching over 9 bases. J gave up 8 bases and V 4 bases, and 12 bases lay outside the gene matches. The germline CDR1 and CDR2 sequences are MDHEN and SYDVKM. The CDR3 loop spans 16 amino acids. CDR3 amino acids: CASSSRTGARPHEQFF. The CDR3 nucleotides read TGTGCCAGCAGTTCCCGGACAGGGGCGCGCCCCCATGAGCAGTTCTTC. Full variable domain (missing parts from reference TRBV28 and TRBJ2-1): DVKVTQSSRYLVKRTGEKVFLECVQDMDHENMFWYRQDPGLGLRLIYFSYDVKMKEKGDIPEGYSVSREKKERFSLILESASTNQTSMYLCASSSRTGARPHEQFFGPGTRLTVL.

This rearrangement joins TRBV9 to TRBJ2-1; no clear D gene. The germline V gene encodes CDR1 SGDLS and CDR2 YYNGEE. V was cut by 0 bases and J by 4 bases, with 11 bases left in between. The CDR3 loop spans 15 amino acids. Here the CDR3 DNA reads TGTGCCAGCAGCGTAGGGCCCGCCCTTTACAATGAGCAGTTCTTC. It specifies CASSVGPALYNEQFF.

This rearrangement joins TRBV28 to TRBJ2-1, with D maybe TRBD1 (6 bases). CDR1 is MDHEN and CDR2 is SYDVKM in the germline V gene. The CDR3 is made up of 14 amino acids. V lost 8 bases to trimming and J lost 2 bases, with 13 bases between them. DNA for the CDR3: TGTGCCAGCCTTACGACAGGAACCTACAATGAGCAGTTCTTC. It yields the protein CASLTTGTYNEQFF.

The chain recombines TRBV5-5 with TRBJ1-4; possible D gene TRBD1, 6 bases. Germline V CDR1 and CDR2: SGHKS, YYEKEE (reference sequence). The CDR3 is 14 amino acids. The V end was cut by 5 bases, the J end by 4 bases, with 12 bases between. CDR3 amino acids: CASRLRDNNEKLFF. DNA for the CDR3: TGTGCCAGCAGGTTGAGGGACAATAATGAAAAACTGTTTTTT.

The chain is built from TRBV15 and TRBJ2-3, with 12 bases that match TRBD2. CDR3 size: 18 residues. With V trimmed by 3 bases and J by 6 bases, 13 bases remained unmatched. Germline values: CDR1 LNHNV, CDR2 YYDKDF (reference sequence). CDR3 nucleotides: TGTGCCACCAGCAGGACCTCCCTAGCGGGAGGGCCGTTTGATACGCAGTATTTT. This sequence encodes CATSRTSLAGGPFDTQYF.

The J gene is TRBJ2-1, the V gene TRBV7-8; 11 bases match TRBD2. Trimming took 5 bases from V and 5 from J; bases not matched to a gene: 5. The CDR3 runs to 15 residues. CDR1 SGHVS and CDR2 FQNEAQ come from the germline V gene. For the CDR3, the DNA is TGTGCCAGCAGCCGAAGACTAGCGGGGAACAATGAGCAGTTCTTC. Encoded protein: CASSRRLAGNNEQFF.

The gene calls are TRBV28 and TRBJ1-6, with TRBD1 as a possible D gene (5 bases). Germline CDR1 reads MDHEN; CDR2 reads SYDVKM. The V end was cut by 5 bases, the J end by 6 bases, with 14 bases between. The CDR3 has 15 amino acids. This chain's CDR3 is CASSLRGRTNSPLHF. The CDR3, as DNA: TGTGCCAGCAGTCTCCGGGGCAGAACTAATTCACCCCTCCACTTT.